This is a list of T cell receptor beta chains from one sample in a study of CD8+ T cells in alopecia areata. The protocol was immunoSEQ multiplex PCR, while the TCRdb copy is restricted to in-frame clones and leaves out a portion. Here the sample spans around 190,000 clones, 45% to 70% being singletons. The sequenced sample was CD8+ T cells sorted from blood. The receptor source for this set is a human donor in good health. Both conserved end residues are part of each CDR3. A D gene is named only where the DNA matches it firmly. Not all rows give a size; the values are once, few, many and, for expanded clones, a class.

clone_size | d_call | j_call | v_call | cdr3_nt | cdr3_aa
few | - | TRBJ1-1 | TRBV19 | TGTGCCAGTAGTATTTGGGGGGTTGAAGCTTTCTTT | CASSIWGVEAFF
- | - | TRBJ2-3 | TRBV9 | TGTGCCAGCAGCGTAGAGAGGGTCAGCGATACGCAGTATTTT | CASSVERVSDTQYF
- | - | TRBJ2-7 | TRBV5-1 | TGCGCCAGCAGCTTGGGAGCCTACGAGCAGTACTTC | CASSLGAYEQYF
- | TRBD1 | TRBJ2-5 | TRBV7-9 | TGTGCCAGCAGCGAGGACAGGGGGCAGGAGACCCAGTACTTC | CASSEDRGQETQYF
- | - | TRBJ2-7 | TRBV11-2 | TGTGCCAGCAGCTTAGGTTCGAGCGAGCAGTACTTC | CASSLGSSEQYF
- | - | TRBJ1-4 | TRBV30 | TGTGCCTGGAGTGAGGAACAGCGTAATGAAAAACTGTTTTTT | CAWSEEQRNEKLFF
- | TRBD1 | TRBJ1-2 | TRBV19 | TGTGCCAGTAGTCGAGGGGGCACCAACTATGGCTACACCTTC | CASSRGGTNYGYTF
- | - | TRBJ1-1 | TRBV15 | TGTGCCGTACTTTCAGGGAAGACTGAAGCTTTCTTT | CAVLSGKTEAFF
- | - | TRBJ2-7 | TRBV25-1 | TGTGCCAGCAGGGCTGACGAGCAGTACTTC | CASRADEQYF
few | - | TRBJ1-1 | TRBV9 | TGTGCCAGCAGCCTAACCTTAGGGGCAATGAACACTGAAGCTTTCTTT | CASSLTLGAMNTEAFF
- | TRBD2 | TRBJ2-5 | TRBV5-4 | TGTGCCAGCAGCTTCCCGCTAGCGGGGGGGGTAGAGACCCAGTACTTC | CASSFPLAGGVETQYF
few | - | TRBJ1-6 | TRBV2 | TGTGCCAGCAGCCCCGGACGAGGGATTTCACCCCTCCACTTT | CASSPGRGISPLHF
- | - | TRBJ2-5 | TRBV5-4 | TGTGCCAGCAGCCTCGCAGGGGAGACCCAGTACTTC | CASSLAGETQYF
few | TRBD1 | TRBJ1-2 | TRBV14 | TGTGCCAGCAGCCCAGGACAGGGCTACTATGGCTACACCTTC | CASSPGQGYYGYTF
- | - | TRBJ2-5 | TRBV6-5 | TGTGCCAGCAGCCCAGTTACAGGGTCAGAGACCCAGTACTTC | CASSPVTGSETQYF
- | - | TRBJ1-1 | TRBV5-1 | TGCGCCAGCAGCCTATGGGGGGCTGAAGCTTTCTTT | CASSLWGAEAFF
once | TRBD2 | TRBJ2-1 | TRBV5-1 | TGCGCCAGCAGCTTGACTAGCGGGGAGAACAATGAGCAGTTCTTC | CASSLTSGENNEQFF
- | - | TRBJ1-5 | TRBV25-1 | TGTGCCAGCAGTGAAGAGGGAAGCAATCAGCCCCAGCATTTT | CASSEEGSNQPQHF
- | TRBD2 | TRBJ2-5 | TRBV7-2 | TGTGCCAGCAGCTCGACTAGCGGGGCCCAAGAGACCCAGTACTTC | CASSSTSGAQETQYF
- | - | TRBJ1-1 | TRBV15 | TGTGCCACCAGCAGAGATCCGGGGACTGAAGCTTTCTTT | CATSRDPGTEAFF
few | - | TRBJ2-1 | TRBV5-6 | TGTGCCAGCAGTCTTCTAACAGCTTTTCGGAATGAGCAGTTCTTC | CASSLLTAFRNEQFF
- | TRBD1 | TRBJ2-5 | TRBV4-1 | TGCGCCAGCAGCCAAGATTCTTTGTGGGACAGGGAGTCGGAGACCCAGTACTTC | CASSQDSLWDRESETQYF
- | TRBD2 | TRBJ2-5 | TRBV7-8 | TGTGCCAGCAGGGCGACTAGCGGCCAAGAGACCCAGTACTTC | CASRATSGQETQYF
- | TRBD1 | TRBJ1-6 | TRBV4-1 | TGCGCCAGCAGCCAAGTTTCCGGGACAGACTATTCACCCCTCCACTTT | CASSQVSGTDYSPLHF
few | - | TRBJ2-5 | TRBV7-6 | TGTGCCAGCAGCAACCGCGACAGCCTCTCGGGGACCCAGTACTTC | CASSNRDSLSGTQYF
- | TRBD2 | TRBJ2-7 | TRBV6-5 | TGTGCCAGCAGCCAAGACTGGCGGGGGAGGAACGAGCAGTACTTC | CASSQDWRGRNEQYF
- | - | TRBJ2-7 | TRBV5-1 | TGCGCCAGCAGCTTGACAGGTTCCAGCTCCTACGAGCAGTACTTC | CASSLTGSSSYEQYF
- | - | TRBJ1-6 | TRBV9 | TGTGCCAGCAGCCGGGAGCACCTTTCACCCCTCCACTTT | CASSREHLSPLHF
- | - | TRBJ2-1 | TRBV9 | TGTGCCAGCAGCGTCGGAGGGGCACTCTACAATGAGCAGTTCTTC | CASSVGGALYNEQFF
- | TRBD2 | TRBJ2-3 | TRBV13 | TGTGCATCGGTAGCGGCGGGGGGCCTCGGAAGGAGCACAGATACGCAGTATTTT | CASVAAGGLGRSTDTQYF
- | - | TRBJ1-6 | TRBV5-6 | TGTGCCAGCAGTTGGCAAAGGGGACGCCCTATCCTCCACTTT | CASSWQRGRPILHF
once | - | TRBJ2-2 | TRBV4-1 | TGCGCCAGCAAACCCCCCGGCACCGGGGAGCTGTTTTTT | CASKPPGTGELFF
few | - | TRBJ2-7 | TRBV29-1 | TGCAGCGTTGAAGACAAAGTCTACGAGCAGTACTTC | CSVEDKVYEQYF
- | TRBD2 | TRBJ2-1 | TRBV2 | TGTGCCAGCAGCCCTAGCGGGGCCTCCAATGAGCAGTTCTTC | CASSPSGASNEQFF
- | - | TRBJ2-3 | TRBV4-1 | TGTGCCAGCAGAAGCACAGATACGCAGTATTTT | CASRSTDTQYF
- | - | TRBJ2-3 | TRBV7-9 | TGTGCCAGCAGCTCCCAAGGAGGGGCAGATACGCAGTATTTT | CASSSQGGADTQYF